A selection of T cell receptor beta chains follows, all from one sample in a study of chemoradiotherapy in HPV16-positive cancers. Only in-frame clones appear in the TCRdb table, and some are missing; sequencing was by immunoSEQ multiplex PCR. The data show about 15,000 clones, around 80% seen once. The sample here was taken from a patient who underwent chemoradiotherapy. Source of these receptors: a human donor with HPV-associated anogenital cancer. The CDR3 runs from the conserved cysteine through the conserved F or W.

V gene,J gene,CDR3 protein
TRBV7-9,TRBJ2-7,CASSPSDRGYEQYF
TRBV14,TRBJ1-2,CASSQRQDYGYTF
TRBV2,TRBJ2-3,CASTSGDFTDTQYF
TRBV6-6,TRBJ1-5,CASSPDSSNQPQHF
TRBV5-5,TRBJ2-2,CASSLIIDPGPGELFF
TRBV6-1,TRBJ1-3,CASNPQVSGNTIYF
TRBV23-1,TRBJ2-7,CASSQSAYYDSYEQYF
TRBV7-6,TRBJ1-1,CASSLSQGDTEAFF
TRBV6-5,TRBJ1-2,CASTPGTNYGYTF
TRBV7-2,TRBJ1-1,CASIPFQGNTEAFF